The 11 T cell receptor beta chains below all came from one sample that was sequenced in a study of blood T cell repertoires in COVID-19. Repertoires were generated with immunoSEQ multiplex PCR, while TCRdb's copy carries only in-frame clones and drops some. The sample carries around 180,000 clones, about 88% recorded once. Material for sequencing was PBMCs or T cells enriched from blood (not recorded which). The receptors derive from a woman aged 40 to 55 with acute COVID-19.

The V and J genes are TRBV14 and TRBJ1-2, with a weak D call TRBD1 (6 bases). V was pared by 0 bases and J by 2 bases, with 10 bases between. The CDR3 runs 15 residues. Germline V CDR1 and CDR2: SGHDN, FVKESK. CDR3 DNA: TGTGCCAGCAGCCAAGACGCGGGGGCGAACTATGGCTACACCTTC. Translating gives CASSQDAGANYGYTF. The variable domain in full, with the rest retrieved from reference TRBV14 and TRBJ1-2, is EAGVTQFPSHSVIEKGQTVTLRCDPISGHDNLYWYRRVMGKEIKFLLHFVKESKQDESGMPNNRFLAERTGGTYSTLKVQPAELEDSGVYFCASSQDAGANYGYTFGSGTRLTVV.

This sequence joins TRBV2 and TRBJ2-7, with TRBD1 matching over 7 bases. The V gene end was trimmed by 4 bases and the J gene end by 5 bases; junction bases not matched to a gene: 2. The CDR3 runs to 12 residues. Looked up from germline, CDR1 is SNHLY and CDR2 is FYNNEI. The CDR3 DNA follows: TGTGCCAGCAGTGGGACAGGCAACGAGCAGTACTTC. Its protein product is CASSGTGNEQYF.

The table lists this clone with a count of one. The V and J genes are TRBV4-2 and TRBJ2-3, with D possibly being TRBD1 (6 bases). Deletions cut 0 bases from V and 9 bases from J, with 10 bases between. The CDR3 covers 13 residues. Germline assignment: CDR1 LGHNA and CDR2 YNFKEQ. The CDR3 coding sequence is TGTGCCAGCAGCCAAGATGTGGGGGCAACGCAGTATTTT. Translated: CASSQDVGATQYF.

The rearrangement joins TRBV7-3 to TRBJ2-1, with 9 bases that match TRBD2. V dropped 2 bases and J dropped 8; count of bases not matched to a gene: 7. Germline values: CDR1 SGHTA, CDR2 FQGTGA. The CDR3 sequence is 15 residues long. The chain's CDR3 is CASSLAGGPMDEQFF. The CDR3 coding sequence is TGTGCCAGCAGCTTAGCGGGGGGGCCTATGGATGAGCAGTTCTTC.

The rearrangement joins TRBV3-1 (or the pseudogene TRBV3-2) to TRBJ1-2; D not resolved. This CDR3 comprises 12 residues. Germline V gene data show CDR1 as LGHDT and CDR2 as YNNKEL (reference sequence). V lost 1 base and J 8 bases, leaving 8 bases between the germline ends. The CDR3 DNA is TGTGCCAGCAGCCAAGCGGAGGGCGGCTACACCTTC. Encoded protein: CASSQAEGGYTF.

CDR3 DNA sequence: TGTGCCAGCAGCTTTGATACAGGGAGGGGAACTGAAGCTTTCTTT. Its protein product is CASSFDTGRGTEAFF. V usage is TRBV7-3 and J usage is TRBJ1-1, with a tentative D call TRBD1 (6 bases). This CDR3 contains 15 residues. Trimming removed 3 bases at V and 5 bases at J, with 16 bases between. The germline V gene encodes CDR1 SGHTA and CDR2 FQGTGA.

The CDR3 coding sequence is TGTGCCAGCAGCTTAGCGGGACTAGCGGGGGGATTTGAGTATTTT. The encoded protein is CASSLAGLAGGFEYF. J is TRBJ2-3 and V is TRBV7-8; 15 bases are shared with TRBD2. Trimming at V came to 0 bases and at J to 13 bases, leaving 5 bases not matched to a gene. This CDR3 is built from 15 residues. The germline V gene has CDR1 SGHVS and CDR2 FQNEAQ.

The chain couples TRBV7-6 to TRBJ2-5; D perhaps matches TRBD2 (6 bases). There are 18 residues in the CDR3. Germline values: CDR1 SGHVS, CDR2 FNYEAQ. V lost 5 bases, J lost 2 bases, and 24 bases lay in between. The CDR3 spells CASSLLAGRIGEQETQYF. The DNA for the CDR3 is TGTGCCAGCAGCCTTTTGGCGGGGCGCATTGGTGAGCAAGAGACCCAGTACTTC.

This clone was counted a few times. V and J are TRBV2 and TRBJ1-2; D is perhaps TRBD1 (5 bases). Trimming left V 9 bases short and J 2 bases short, with 13 bases between. The CDR3 length is 13 residues. Germline V lookup: CDR1 SNHLY, CDR2 FYNNEI. This chain's CDR3 is CASQRQSNYGYTF. For the CDR3, the DNA is TGTGCCAGTCAACGACAGAGCAACTATGGCTACACCTTC.

With respect to this clone: A junction boundary mismatches the germline segment, possibly from a read error. The gene calls are TRBV28 and TRBJ1-5; D perhaps matches TRBD1 (6 bases). CDR3 length equals 15 residues. CDR1 MDHEN and CDR2 SYDVKM come from the germline V gene. The chain's CDR3 is CASRLSGASNQPQHF. In DNA, the CDR3 is TGTGCCAGCAGATTATCAGGGGCCTCCAATCAGCCCCAGCATTTT.

The chain carries TRBV5-8 and TRBJ2-7, with TRBD1 matching over 9 bases. CDR1 is SGHTS, CDR2 YDEGEE, per germline. J gave up 4 bases and V 0 bases, and 8 bases lay outside the gene matches. The CDR3 is 16 amino acids. The CDR3 DNA is TGTGCCAGCAGCTTGGTTGGAGGGGACAGGGCTTACGAGCAGTACTTC. Translation gives CASSLVGGDRAYEQYF.